These 13 T cell receptor beta chains came from one sample sequenced in a study of blood T cell repertoires in COVID-19. Only in-frame clones appear in the TCRdb table, and some are missing; sequencing was by immunoSEQ multiplex PCR. In the table there are about 36,000 clones, approximately 90% of which are singletons. The sequenced sample was peripheral blood. These receptors were obtained from a human donor in a cohort sampled during active COVID-19.

This chain connects TRBV5-1 to TRBJ2-3; possibly TRBD2 for D (5 bases). The CDR3 extends over 16 amino acids. The V gene's germline CDR1 is SGHRS and CDR2 YFSETQ. The V and J ends lost 4 bases and 4 bases respectively, with 19 bases between them. The CDR3 is CASSLSHQADSDTQYF. CDR3 nucleotides: TGCGCCAGCAGCCTATCTCATCAGGCGGACTCAGATACGCAGTATTTT.

The CDR3 region is CATSDLTGYQETQYF. The CDR3 nucleotides are TGTGCCACCAGTGATTTGACAGGGTACCAAGAGACCCAGTACTTC. The chain recombines TRBV24-1 with TRBJ2-5; maybe TRBD1 (6 bases). Trimming took 0 bases from V and 0 from J, leaving 7 bases between them. The CDR3 is 15 residues long. Germline V gene sequence: CDR1 KGHDR, CDR2 SFDVKD.

The genes are TRBV11-2 and TRBJ2-7; D is perhaps TRBD2 (7 bases). V was shortened by 5 bases and J by 2 bases, with 16 bases between the two germline ends. The germline gives CDR1 SGHAT, CDR2 FQNNGV. This CDR3 contains 15 residues. The CDR3 loop reads CASSIRDGGPYEQYF. CDR3 DNA sequence: TGTGCCAGCAGCATCCGGGACGGGGGGCCCTACGAGCAGTACTTC. Full variable domain (rest looked up from reference TRBV11-2 and TRBJ2-7): EAGVAQSPRYKIIEKRQSVAFWCNPISGHATLYWYQQILGQGPKLLIQFQNNGVVDDSQLPKDRFSAERLKGVDSTLKIQPAKLEDSAVYLCASSIRDGGPYEQYFGPGTRLTVT.

This rearrangement joins TRBV3-1 (or the pseudogene TRBV3-2) to TRBJ1-2; TRBD1 might be the D (5 bases). V lost 7 bases, J lost 6 bases, and 18 bases lay in between. The V gene's germline CDR1 is LGHDT and CDR2 YNNKEL (reference sequence). The CDR3 totals 14 residues. The CDR3 spells CASTPFYRWNGYTF. The CDR3 coding sequence is TGTGCCAGCACCCCCTTTTACAGGTGGAATGGCTACACCTTC.

This clone was recorded only once. The V and J genes are TRBV13 and TRBJ2-1, with 14 bases identical to TRBD2. CDR1 and CDR2 (germline): PRHDT, FYEKMQ (reference sequence). Trimming cost V 5 bases and J 3 bases; bases outside gene matches: 6. The CDR3 runs 17 residues. The CDR3 here is CASSRTSGRSRYNEQFF. CDR3 sequence (DNA): TGTGCCAGCAGCCGGACTAGCGGGAGGTCCCGCTACAATGAGCAGTTCTTC.

V gene TRBV6-5 combines with J gene TRBJ1-2; maybe TRBD1 (6 bases). The ends were cut back, 6 bases at V and 3 bases at J, with 11 bases in the middle. The CDR3 sequence is 13 residues long. CDR1 and CDR2 (germline): MNHEY, SVGAGI. Here the CDR3 reads CASSPEGDYGYTF. The CDR3 nucleotides are TGTGCCAGCAGCCCCGAGGGGGACTATGGCTACACCTTC.

The chain is built from TRBV5-1 and TRBJ2-7; 9 bases are a match to TRBD1. The CDR3 runs to 14 residues. Germline assignment: CDR1 SGHRS and CDR2 YFSETQ. The trim removed 2 bases at V and 6 bases at J, leaving 6 bases unmatched. The CDR3 DNA follows: TGCGCCAGCAGCTTAAGTCGACAGGGGGGCGAGCAGTACTTC. This sequence encodes CASSLSRQGGEQYF.

The chain carries TRBV5-4 and TRBJ2-1; 9 bases are shared with TRBD2. The trim removed 9 bases at V and 7 bases at J, leaving 11 bases unmatched. Germline CDR1 SGHNT, CDR2 YYREEE (reference sequence). This CDR3 has 14 residues. This CDR3 is CATRQETSGNEQFF. As DNA, the CDR3 is TGTGCCACTCGCCAAGAGACTAGCGGTAATGAGCAGTTCTTC.

This chain joins TRBV5-4 and TRBJ1-1; 9 nucleotides match TRBD1. The germline V gene encodes CDR1 SGHNT and CDR2 YYREEE (reference sequence). V trimming: 4 bases; J trimming: 10 bases; junction bases outside the gene matches: 8. There are 13 residues in the CDR3. CDR3 sequence (DNA): TGTGCCAGCAGCCCAGGACAGGGGTTAGGAGCTTTCTTT. Amino acid sequence: CASSPGQGLGAFF.

This clone was counted between two and nine times. In DNA form, the CDR3 reads TGTGCCAGCAGTGAAAGGGAGGGGGGGAGGATCAATTCACCCCTCCACTTT. It codes for CASSEREGGRINSPLHF. The rearrangement joins TRBV2 to TRBJ1-6; D perhaps matches TRBD1 (6 bases). The germline V gene has CDR1 SNHLY and CDR2 FYNNEI. Between the trimmed V and J ends, which lost 2 bases and 7 bases, there was a span of 18 bases. This CDR3 has 17 residues.

This chain links TRBV5-4 with TRBJ2-3; TRBD2 might be the D (6 bases). CDR3 length equals 14 residues. The germline V gene has CDR1 SGHNT and CDR2 YYREEE (reference sequence). Trimming took off 4 bases at V and 1 base at J, with 10 bases between the two ends. CDR3 bases: TGTGCCAGCAGCCCGTCGGGGGGCACAGATACGCAGTATTTT. Its protein is CASSPSGGTDTQYF.

This clone was seen once. The chain has TRBV27 and TRBJ2-6; 7 bases are shared with TRBD2. Losses at the gene ends were 0 bases for V and 2 bases for J; bases not matched to a gene: 4. This CDR3 has 17 residues. CDR1 is MNHEY and CDR2 is SMNVEV in the germline V gene (reference sequence). The CDR3 DNA follows: TGTGCCAGCAGTTTATCCATGGGGGGGACTGGGGCCAACGTCCTGACTTTC. Amino acids: CASSLSMGGTGANVLTF.

The chain links TRBV6-1 to TRBJ2-5, with D tentatively TRBD2 (6 bases). Germline lookup yields CDR1 MNHNS and CDR2 SASEGT. The CDR3 is 15 amino acids. V lost 6 bases and J lost 0, with 14 bases in between. The CDR3 DNA reads TGTGCCAGCAGCTCCGGGACTTCGTACCAAGAGACCCAGTACTTC. This sequence encodes CASSSGTSYQETQYF.